What follows are 16 T cell receptor beta chains derived from one specimen sequenced in a study of patients and donors after allogeneic stem cell transplantation. TCRdb analysed the RT-PCR reads with MiXCR anew, one entry per CDR3 protein. The sample has 920,000 or so distinct CDR3 sequences; roughly 17% are singletons. Sequenced input: blood, either unsorted or a sorted T cell fraction (not recorded which). The receptors come from a human donor who was either an allogeneic HSCT recipient or a stem cell or donor lymphocyte infusion donor (not recorded which). It is not recorded whose cells these are; they may come from a transplant donor.

At least ten counts were recorded for this clonotype. The genes are TRBV7-9 and TRBJ2-5; D is possibly TRBD1 or TRBD2 (5 bases each). The CDR3 is 15 residues long. Trimming left V 5 bases short and J 1 base short, with 14 bases between. Per the germline V gene, CDR1 is SEHNR and CDR2 is FQNEAQ (reference sequence). The DNA of the CDR3 is TGTGCCAGCAGCCTTTACCTGGGACCCCAAGAGACCCAGTACTTC. It translates to CASSLYLGPQETQYF.

Only a few counts were recorded for this clonotype. The rearrangement joins TRBV12-3 or TRBV12-4 to TRBJ1-1; 7 bases are shared with TRBD1. The CDR3 has 15 residues. The junction had 13 bases not matched to a gene; V was cut back by 5 bases and J by 7 bases. CDR3 sequence (DNA): TGTGCCAGCAGTGCCCGGGGAGGGGGCGGTGATGAAGCTTTCTTT. Protein: CASSARGGGGDEAFF.

The DNA of the CDR3 is TGTGCCAGCAGCTCCTACAGTACTTCGAGCTCCTACGAGCAGTACTTC. This gives the protein CASSSYSTSSSYEQYF. The genes are TRBV7-9 and TRBJ2-7; D unresolved. This CDR3 has 16 residues. Trimming removed 4 bases from V and 0 bases from J, with 16 bases in between. The germline V gene has CDR1 SEHNR and CDR2 FQNEAQ (reference sequence).

V gene TRBV6-1 combines with J gene TRBJ2-7; D is unclear. CDR3 length equals 15 residues. V lost 6 bases and J 1 base, leaving 16 bases between the germline ends. Per germline, CDR1 MNHNS and CDR2 SASEGT. The CDR3 coding sequence is TGTGCCAGCAGACTCCCCCAGATTGGGTCCTACGAGCAGTACTTC. Its translation: CASRLPQIGSYEQYF.

V and J are TRBV5-1 and TRBJ2-1, with 12 positions matching TRBD2. Germline V gives CDR1 SGHRS, CDR2 YFSETQ. With V trimmed by 3 bases and J by 2 bases, 6 bases remained unmatched. This CDR3 has 17 residues. The CDR3 sequence: CASSSGLAGTTYNEQFF. In DNA, the CDR3 is TGCGCCAGCAGCTCAGGACTAGCGGGAACGACCTACAATGAGCAGTTCTTC.

This clonotype was recorded a few times. The gene calls are TRBV11-2 and TRBJ2-1; 9 bases line up with TRBD1. The CDR3 has 16 amino acids. Germline V gene lookup returns CDR1 SGHAT and CDR2 FQNNGV. Unmatched junction bases numbered 11, after V lost 4 bases and J lost 7 bases. CDR3 DNA: TGTGCCAGCAGCTCGGGTGGGACGGACAGGGGTAATGAGCAGTTCTTC. Translation: CASSSGGTDRGNEQFF.

This clonotype has a handful of counts. V and J are TRBV29-1 and TRBJ1-3, with a tentative D call TRBD1 (6 bases). Trimming shortened V by 1 base and J by 4 bases, and 11 bases separated the two germline ends. The CDR3 loop spans 14 amino acids. Germline V gene sequence: CDR1 SQVTM, CDR2 ANQGSEA. CDR3 in amino acids: CSVEVRGSGNTIYF. The CDR3 DNA reads as TGCAGCGTTGAAGTCAGGGGATCAGGAAACACCATATATTTT.

CDR3 nucleotide sequence: TGTGCCAGCAGTTTTTTAGACTCCCGATCGGGATCACCCCTCCACTTT. Its translation is CASSFLDSRSGSPLHF. The chain has TRBV12-3 or TRBV12-4 and TRBJ1-6; D gene ambiguous. Deletions cut 3 bases from V and 10 bases from J, with 19 bases between. This CDR3 is built from 16 residues.

The J gene is TRBJ2-1, the V gene TRBV6-1; D is ambiguous. Germline-derived CDR1 and CDR2 are MNHNS and SASEGT. The CDR3 covers 15 residues. V lost 7 bases, J lost 2 bases, and 15 bases lay in between. Here the CDR3 reads CASTLPEPPYNEQFF. The CDR3 DNA is TGTGCCAGCACCCTCCCGGAGCCCCCCTACAATGAGCAGTTCTTC.

A few counts support this clonotype. The CDR3 here is CASSETGSWRAFF. The CDR3 region has the DNA TGTGCCAGCAGCGAGACAGGTAGTTGGCGAGCTTTCTTT. The V call is TRBV7-3, the J call TRBJ1-1, with a possible D match to TRBD1 (6 bases). V lost 5 bases and J lost 10, with 17 bases in between. In germline, CDR1 is SGHTA, CDR2 FQGTGA. CDR3 length equals 13 residues.

The chain links TRBV20-1 to TRBJ2-7; 9 bases map to TRBD1. V gave up 5 bases and J gave up 3 bases; unmatched junction bases: 8. CDR1 is DFQATT and CDR2 is SNEGSKA in the germline V gene (reference sequence). This CDR3 is built from 14 residues. CDR3 nucleotides: TGCAGTGCTTTTTTCCCGGGACAGGGCTACGAGCAGTACTTC. This gives the protein CSAFFPGQGYEQYF.

CDR3 loop: CASSRGHPEQYF. As DNA, the CDR3 is TGTGCCAGCAGTAGAGGACATCCCGAGCAGTACTTC. V gene TRBV12-3 or TRBV12-4 combines with J gene TRBJ2-7; TRBD1 is a possible D gene (5 bases). Trimming left V 5 bases short and J 6 bases short, with 11 bases between. The CDR3 extends over 12 amino acids.

The V and J genes are TRBV5-1 and TRBJ2-3, with unresolved D. Germline V gives CDR1 SGHRS, CDR2 YFSETQ. The CDR3 length is 14 residues. Trimming took off 0 bases at V and 2 bases at J, with 7 bases between the two ends. The CDR3 here is CASSLGPATDTQYF. In DNA, the CDR3 is TGCGCCAGCAGCTTGGGACCAGCCACAGATACGCAGTATTTT.

This clonotype was seen more than once but under ten times. This chain uses TRBV10-3 with TRBJ2-6; 8 bases are shared with TRBD1. V was pared by 4 bases and J by 2 bases, with 16 bases of the junction left unmatched. This CDR3 is built from 20 residues. Per the germline V gene, CDR1 is ENHRY and CDR2 is SYGVKD. CDR3 amino acids: CAISAELWTGNLAGANVLTF. As DNA, the CDR3 is TGTGCCATCAGTGCGGAACTTTGGACAGGGAATCTCGCTGGGGCCAACGTCCTGACTTTC.

The chain combines TRBV7-3 with TRBJ2-3; D is unresolved. The CDR3 contains 13 residues. The germline V and J ends were trimmed by 2 bases and 6 bases, with 9 bases remaining between them. CDR1 and CDR2 from the germline V gene are SGHTA and FQGTGA. CDR3 protein: CASSLSGFDTQYF. The CDR3 nucleotides read TGTGCCAGCAGCTTATCCGGCTTTGATACGCAGTATTTT.

V gene TRBV24-1 combines with J gene TRBJ2-2, with 7 bases matching TRBD1. The germline gives CDR1 KGHDR, CDR2 SFDVKD. This CDR3 contains 18 residues. Losses at the gene ends were 3 bases for V and 6 bases for J; bases not matched to a gene: 15. CDR3 DNA sequence: TGTGCCACCAGTGATGCCCCCCTTGACAGGGCGATCGCCGGGGAGCTGTTTTTT. Amino acid sequence: CATSDAPLDRAIAGELFF.